Below are 27 T cell receptor beta chains sequenced from a single sample in a study of T cell responses to AZD1222 COVID-19 vaccine. Here immunoSEQ multiplex PCR was the method, and the copy in TCRdb shows in-frame clones only, minus some. The sample has over 130,000 clones; approximately 92% are singletons. This sample comprised peripheral blood, obtained on day 0 of AZD1222 vaccination. All receptors derive from an adult in good health.

The DNA of the CDR3 is TGTGCCAGCAGCCAGGGTGGACAGACGAACACTGAAGCTTTCTTT. Protein sequence: CASSQGGQTNTEAFF. J is TRBJ1-1 and V is TRBV4-2; possibly TRBD1 for D (6 bases). The germline V gene encodes CDR1 LGHNA and CDR2 YNFKEQ. V dropped 3 bases and J dropped 1 base, with 12 bases sitting between them. CDR3 length equals 15 residues.

The V gene is TRBV2, the J gene TRBJ1-5; D gene uncertain. The CDR3 sequence is 14 residues long. The ends were cut back, 3 bases at V and 6 bases at J, with 12 bases in the middle. CDR1 and CDR2 (germline): SNHLY, FYNNEI. DNA of the CDR3: TGTGCCAGCAGTGAGGTCTTCGGTGGTCAGCCCCAGCATTTT. Amino acid sequence: CASSEVFGGQPQHF.

The chain carries TRBV7-2 and TRBJ1-2; TRBD1 agrees at 11 bases. CDR1 and CDR2 (germline): SGHTA, FQGNSA. CDR3 length: 16 amino acids. With V trimmed by 2 bases and J by 4 bases, 6 bases remained unmatched. The CDR3 here is CASSLMGQGVPYGYTF. As DNA, the CDR3 is TGTGCCAGCAGCTTAATGGGACAGGGGGTGCCCTATGGCTACACCTTC. Supplemented by reference TRBV7-2 and TRBJ1-2, the full variable domain reads GAGVSQSPSNKVTEKGKDVELRCDPISGHTALYWYRQSLGQGLEFLIYFQGNSAPDKSGLPSDRFSAERTGGSVSTLTIQRTQQEDSAVYLCASSLMGQGVPYGYTFGSGTRLTVV.

V usage is TRBV3-1 (or the pseudogene TRBV3-2) and J usage is TRBJ1-2; maybe TRBD1 (6 bases). With 1 base removed from V and 8 bases from J, the gap between germline ends came to 11 bases. CDR1 is LGHDT, CDR2 YNNKEL, per germline (reference sequence). The CDR3 consists of 13 residues. Here the CDR3 DNA reads TGTGCCAGCAGCCAAGCGGGGGCGGGCGGCTACACCTTC. It yields the protein CASSQAGAGGYTF.

The rearrangement uses TRBV6-1 and TRBJ1-4; TRBD1 is a possible D gene (5 bases). CDR1 is MNHNS and CDR2 is SASEGT in the germline V gene. Trimming removed 0 bases from V and 6 bases from J, with 14 bases in between. The CDR3 sequence is 16 residues long. In DNA, the CDR3 is TGTGCCAGCAGTGAAGCGGTATGGGGCGCATATGAAAAACTGTTTTTT. It encodes CASSEAVWGAYEKLFF.

The chain uses TRBV27 and TRBJ2-7; D may be TRBD1 or TRBD2 (5 bases each). The germline V gene has CDR1 MNHEY and CDR2 SMNVEV (reference sequence). CDR3 length equals 14 residues. Trimming left V 5 bases short and J 4 bases short, with 15 bases between. CDR3 amino acids: CASSPTGPQYEQYF. In DNA form, the CDR3 reads TGTGCCAGCAGTCCTACGGGACCGCAGTACGAGCAGTACTTC.

The chain has TRBV28 and TRBJ1-5; no reliable D call. The V gene's germline CDR1 is MDHEN and CDR2 SYDVKM. CDR3 length: 11 residues. Trimming cost V 8 bases and J 6 bases, with 8 bases left between them. CDR3 loop: CASGGSQPQHF. CDR3 DNA sequence: TGTGCCAGCGGAGGGTCTCAGCCCCAGCATTTT.

This clone appeared a few times. This chain links TRBV28 with TRBJ2-7; the D call may be TRBD1 or TRBD2 (5 bases each). This CDR3 spans 17 amino acids. V gave up 7 bases and J gave up 9 bases, with 31 bases separating them. The germline CDR1 and CDR2 sequences are MDHEN and SYDVKM. Here the CDR3 DNA reads TGTGCCAGCATCCGCACCCCCCCGGGACCGAGCGGCTTTGGGCAGTACTTC. This encodes CASIRTPPGPSGFGQYF.

V usage is TRBV10-3 and J usage is TRBJ1-5; D gene unclear. The germline gives CDR1 ENHRY, CDR2 SYGVKD. The CDR3 totals 13 residues. V gave up 2 bases and J gave up 3 bases, with 5 bases separating them. DNA for the CDR3: TGTGCCATCAGTGAGGGGAACAATCAGCCCCAGCATTTT. It codes for CAISEGNNQPQHF.

In DNA form, the CDR3 reads TGTGCCAGCAGTGGGCCAGGGGGCGATAGTACTTCACCCCTCCACTTT. It encodes CASSGPGGDSTSPLHF. This rearrangement joins TRBV28 to TRBJ1-6, with 8 bases aligning to TRBD1. This CDR3 has 16 amino acids. V dropped 5 bases and J dropped 9; count of bases not matched to a gene: 12. Germline values: CDR1 MDHEN, CDR2 SYDVKM.

The rearrangement uses TRBV21-1 and TRBJ2-7; TRBD2, as called in the table, went unchecked against the DNA. TRBV21-1 is termed a pseudogene. This CDR3 is 18 amino acids long. The CDR3 sequence: CASSTRVSREGLIGEQYF. The CDR3 region has the DNA TGTGCCAGCAGCACGAGGGTTTCGCGGGAGGGCCTTATAGGCGAGCAGTACTTC.

V gene TRBV27 combines with J gene TRBJ2-7; 11 bases match TRBD1. With V trimmed by 7 bases and J by 4 bases, 9 bases remained unmatched. Per germline, CDR1 MNHEY and CDR2 SMNVEV (reference sequence). The CDR3 totals 15 residues. The CDR3 sequence: CASTTRDRGFYEQYF. CDR3 DNA sequence: TGTGCCAGCACCACCCGGGACAGGGGGTTTTACGAGCAGTACTTC.

The J gene is TRBJ2-3, the V gene TRBV10-3; no definite D call. Trimming cost V 4 bases and J 2 bases, with 4 bases left between them. This CDR3 comprises 12 residues. Germline CDR1 is ENHRY and CDR2 is SYGVKD. CDR3 amino acids: CAISGSTDTQYF. For the CDR3, the DNA is TGTGCCATCAGTGGATCCACAGATACGCAGTATTTT.

The chain links TRBV6-2 or TRBV6-3 to TRBJ2-7; 8 nucleotides match TRBD1. With 0 bases clipped from V and 6 bases from J, the junction kept 10 bases outside the gene matches. This CDR3 is built from 16 residues. CDR1 is MNHEY, CDR2 SVGEGT, per germline. CDR3 sequence reads: CASSYSGWTGLIEQYF. The DNA for the CDR3 is TGTGCCAGCAGTTACTCGGGGTGGACAGGGTTGATCGAGCAGTACTTC.

This clone was found once. V usage is TRBV28 and J usage is TRBJ1-3; weak D call: TRBD1 (5 bases). V lost 8 bases, J lost 4 bases, and 12 bases lay in between. Germline V gene sequence: CDR1 MDHEN, CDR2 SYDVKM. CDR3 length equals 13 residues. This CDR3 reads CASGTGGGNTIYF. DNA of the CDR3: TGTGCCAGCGGGACGGGAGGGGGAAACACCATATATTTT.

In DNA form, the CDR3 reads TGTGCCAGCAGTACTACCGGGACAGGGAACACCGGGGAGCTGTTTTTT. Translated, it gives CASSTTGTGNTGELFF. The chain employs TRBV28 and TRBJ2-2; 8 bases align to TRBD1. The CDR3 is 16 residues long. Trimming removed 5 bases from V and 1 base from J; junction bases left unmatched: 6. The germline V gene has CDR1 MDHEN and CDR2 SYDVKM.

The gene calls are TRBV28 and TRBJ1-6; D is possibly TRBD1 (6 bases). CDR3 length: 13 amino acids. Germline CDR1 reads MDHEN; CDR2 reads SYDVKM. The V gene lost 11 bases and the J gene lost 6 bases, with 14 bases spanning the gap. The CDR3, as DNA: TGTGCCGCGGGTGACAGGCTTAATTCACCCCTCCACTTT. Protein: CAAGDRLNSPLHF.

This rearrangement joins TRBV5-5 to TRBJ2-2; TRBD2 is a possible D gene (6 bases). Trimming took off 1 base at V and 3 bases at J, with 10 bases between the two ends. Germline V gene lookup returns CDR1 SGHKS and CDR2 YYEKEE (reference sequence). The CDR3 has 15 residues. CDR3: CASSLQTRDTGELFF. In DNA form, the CDR3 reads TGTGCCAGCAGCTTGCAGACTAGGGACACCGGGGAGCTGTTTTTT.

The count of this clone is one. The gene calls are TRBV28 and TRBJ1-4; 7 bases agree with TRBD1. The CDR3 is 17 amino acids. CDR1 is MDHEN, CDR2 SYDVKM, per germline. V gave up 4 bases and J gave up 6 bases; unmatched junction bases: 14. CDR3 nucleotide sequence: TGTGCCAGCAGTTCGGCGACAGGGATTACGAAGGATGAAAAACTGTTTTTT. It is translated as CASSSATGITKDEKLFF.

The V and J genes are TRBV24-1 and TRBJ2-3; 9 bases are a match to TRBD1. Germline V gene lookup returns CDR1 KGHDR and CDR2 SFDVKD. This CDR3 contains 15 residues. The V and J ends lost 2 bases and 8 bases, in that order; junction bases with no gene match: 7. The DNA of the CDR3 is TGTGCCACCAGTGATTCCCAGGGACAGGGTGGTACGCAGTATTTT. As protein: CATSDSQGQGGTQYF.

J is TRBJ2-7 and V is TRBV27; weak D call: TRBD1 (6 bases). The CDR3 is made up of 15 amino acids. From germline, CDR1 is MNHEY and CDR2 SMNVEV (reference sequence). The V end was cut by 2 bases, the J end by 2 bases, with 13 bases between. The CDR3 nucleotides read TGTGCCAGCAGTTTAACCACAGGGTACCCCTACGAGCAGTACTTC. Residues: CASSLTTGYPYEQYF.

The J gene is TRBJ2-6, the V gene TRBV28; D is uncertain. The CDR3 sequence is 12 residues long. The V gene lost 11 bases and the J gene lost 0 bases, with 5 bases spanning the gap. The germline CDR1 and CDR2 sequences are MDHEN and SYDVKM. The CDR3 DNA is TGTGCCTCCCACTCTGGGGCCAACGTCCTGACTTTC. Translation: CASHSGANVLTF.

This clone was recorded only once. V and J are TRBV6-5 and TRBJ1-2; possibly TRBD1 for D (5 bases). The V gene's germline CDR1 is MNHEY and CDR2 SVGAGI. The CDR3 runs 14 residues. The V gene lost 6 bases and the J gene lost 2 bases, with 13 bases spanning the gap. CDR3 amino acids: CASRVGDNNYGYTF. The CDR3, as DNA: TGTGCCAGCAGGGTAGGGGATAACAACTATGGCTACACCTTC.

This rearrangement joins TRBV28 to TRBJ1-6; TRBD1 matches at 11 bases. Trimming removed 7 bases from V and 10 bases from J; junction bases left unmatched: 12. CDR1 is MDHEN and CDR2 is SYDVKM in the germline V gene. The length of the CDR3 is 16 residues. This CDR3 reads CASTLLPGQGVSPLHF. CDR3 bases: TGTGCCAGCACCCTACTACCGGGACAGGGGGTATCACCCCTCCACTTT.

CDR3 in DNA: TGCGCCAGCAGATACTCCGGGACAGATAATAGCAATCAGCCCCAGCATTTT. This translates into CASRYSGTDNSNQPQHF. V gene TRBV10-2 combines with J gene TRBJ1-5; 7 positions match TRBD1. Germline V gene data show CDR1 as WSHSY and CDR2 as SAAADI. The CDR3 is 17 amino acids. V trimming: 6 bases; J trimming: 0 bases; junction bases outside the gene matches: 11.

V usage is TRBV6-5 and J usage is TRBJ2-7, with D tentatively TRBD1 (6 bases). Trimming removed 6 bases at V and 5 bases at J, with 11 bases between. The CDR3 consists of 12 residues. Germline lookup yields CDR1 MNHEY and CDR2 SVGAGI. This CDR3 reads CASRPRQDEQYF. In DNA, the CDR3 is TGTGCCAGCAGACCAAGACAGGACGAGCAGTACTTC.

The chain couples TRBV12-3 or TRBV12-4 to TRBJ2-7; TRBD1 aligns across 11 bases. The CDR3 has 13 residues. V was clipped by 7 bases and J by 5 bases; unmatched bases: 4. CDR3 DNA: TGTGCCAGCAACGGACAGGGGGCACACGAGCAGTACTTC. Encoded protein: CASNGQGAHEQYF.